The text below deals with one TCR beta chain. Antigen unknown. After removal of 5 bases from V and 9 bases from J, the junction contained 11 bases not matched to a gene. Germline V CDR1 and CDR2: DFQATT, SNEGSKA (reference sequence). This CDR3 region has 14 residues. The data belong to a study of T cells after yellow fever vaccination. Whole-study results and caveats: Abundant bulk-population clonotypes could contaminate the FACS-sorted repertoires. Reappearance after the booster was seen for most primary-vaccination clones, at 95% to 97% CD4 and roughly 90% CD8. A small proportion of clonotypes was detected in both the CD4 and CD8 compartments.

Making TCR cDNA involved 5'RACE template switching, which added UMIs and a universal primer site. MiXCR, run by TCRdb on the 5' RACE reads, gives a single entry per CDR3 protein. The sample lists around 330,000 distinct CDR3 sequences; roughly 3.5% were seen once. The sample was PBMCs, taken on the day of the yellow fever booster vaccination. The clonotype originates from a man aged 18 to 29 who received the YFV17D yellow fever vaccine. The chain carries TRBV20-1 and TRBJ2-5; 11 bases map to TRBD2. CDR3 loop: CSAGGTSGLPSQYF. In nucleotides, the CDR3 is TGCAGTGCTGGGGGGACTAGCGGACTCCCGTCCCAGTACTTC.